The rows below give T cell receptor beta chains drawn from one sample of a study of cytomegalovirus exposure and HLA in healthy donors. The assay was immunoSEQ multiplex PCR, and TCRdb's table has in-frame clones only and misses some. The table lists 100,000 or so clones, roughly 75% of them singletons. The sequenced sample was PBMCs. Source of these receptors: a woman aged 18-30 years in good health and CMV-seropositive. Each CDR3 is given with its conserved first and last residue. The D gene is left open where the match is weak. Clone size is stated in some rows and not others, as once, few, many or a class when expanded.

V	size	J	length	D	CDR3	DNA
TRBV28	NA	TRBJ1-2	13	TRBD1	CATGGTANYGYTF	TGTGCCACCGGAGGGACAGCAAACTATGGCTACACCTTC
TRBV19	few	TRBJ1-1	13	TRBD1	CASYRGMNTEAFF	TGTGCCAGTTACAGGGGAATGAACACTGAAGCTTTCTTT
TRBV5-1	NA	TRBJ2-1	14	NA	CASSLGSQGNEQFF	TGCGCCAGCAGCTTGGGGTCGCAGGGCAATGAGCAGTTCTTC
TRBV29-1	NA	TRBJ1-2	15	TRBD1	CSVPDRQGADVGYTF	TGCAGCGTCCCGGACCGACAGGGGGCAGACGTCGGCTACACCTTC
TRBV10-3	NA	TRBJ1-4	14	TRBD1	CAIRSTGSNEKLFF	TGTGCCATCAGGTCGACAGGGTCTAATGAAAAACTGTTTTTT
TRBV30	NA	TRBJ1-5	12	NA	CAWSAQGQPQHF	TGTGCCTGGAGCGCTCAGGGTCAGCCCCAGCATTTT
TRBV21-1	NA	TRBJ1-1	15	NA	CASSKVTGENTEAFF	TGTGCCAGCAGCAAAGTAACAGGGGAGAACACTGAAGCTTTCTTT
TRBV7-9	NA	TRBJ1-2	15	NA	CASSLAQEEAYGYTF	TGTGCCAGCAGCTTAGCGCAGGAGGAAGCGTATGGCTACACCTTC
TRBV27	NA	TRBJ1-2	14	NA	CASSPQGGAKGYTF	TGTGCCAGCAGTCCCCAGGGTGGGGCGAAAGGCTACACCTTC
TRBV27	NA	TRBJ1-1	16	TRBD1	CASGSLPDRVNTEAFF	TGTGCCAGCGGCTCACTACCGGACAGGGTGAACACTGAAGCTTTCTTT
TRBV18	once	TRBJ2-7	15	NA	CASSPALQGKAEQYF	TGTGCCAGCTCACCAGCTTTGCAGGGGAAGGCCGAGCAGTACTTC
TRBV30	NA	TRBJ2-3	13	NA	CAWDGQMTDTQYF	TGTGCCTGGGATGGACAGATGACAGATACGCAGTATTTT
TRBV19	NA	TRBJ2-2	12	NA	CASTRGLGELFF	TGTGCCAGCACGCGAGGGCTCGGGGAGCTGTTTTTT
TRBV29-1	medium-sized	TRBJ2-1	14	TRBD1	CSVTDRGVYNEQFF	TGCAGCGTGACAGACAGGGGGGTCTACAATGAGCAGTTCTTC
TRBV7-2	NA	TRBJ2-1	15	TRBD2	CASSWVAGGSNEQFF	TGTGCCAGCAGCTGGGTAGCGGGAGGGAGTAATGAGCAGTTCTTC
TRBV7-2	NA	TRBJ2-7	15	TRBD2	CASSLVAGVSYEQYF	TGTGCCAGCAGCTTAGTAGCGGGTGTCTCCTACGAGCAGTACTTC
TRBV10-3	once	TRBJ2-1	13	TRBD2	CATGTSGRNEQFF	TGTGCCACCGGGACTAGCGGGAGAAATGAGCAGTTCTTC
TRBV19	NA	TRBJ2-3	13	TRBD2	CASTSSGTDTQYF	TGTGCCAGTACTTCTAGCGGAACAGATACGCAGTATTTT
TRBV18	NA	TRBJ2-1	14	NA	CASSPPPPGTEQFF	TGTGCCAGCTCACCTCCACCACCAGGCACTGAGCAGTTCTTC
TRBV9	NA	TRBJ1-1	14	NA	CASRATSGNTEAFF	TGTGCCAGCAGGGCCACCTCAGGGAACACTGAAGCTTTCTTT
TRBV29-1	NA	TRBJ2-7	14	TRBD2	CSVLGTSRNYEQYF	TGCAGCGTCCTCGGGACTAGCAGGAACTACGAGCAGTACTTC
TRBV7-9	NA	TRBJ2-1	14	NA	CASSLGAGNDEQFF	TGTGCCAGCAGCTTAGGGGCAGGGAACGATGAGCAGTTCTTC
TRBV28	NA	TRBJ1-3	14	NA	CASSPGGNGNTIYF	TGTGCCAGCAGTCCTGGGGGGAATGGAAACACCATATATTTT
TRBV5-1	NA	TRBJ1-5	14	NA	CASSLDGGNQPQHF	TGCGCCAGCAGCTTGGACGGGGGCAATCAGCCCCAGCATTTT
TRBV6-4	few	TRBJ2-7	13	TRBD2	CASSGLAGSEQYF	TGTGCCAGTAGCGGACTAGCGGGAAGCGAGCAGTACTTC
TRBV28	NA	TRBJ1-2	13	NA	CASLRVRDYGYTF	TGTGCCAGCTTGCGGGTGAGGGACTATGGCTACACCTTC
TRBV28	NA	TRBJ1-4	14	NA	CASRRTGLVEKLFF	TGTGCCAGCAGACGTACAGGGCTGGTCGAAAAACTGTTTTTT
TRBV25-1	NA	TRBJ2-3	15	TRBD1	CASSESGTGLDTQYF	TGTGCCAGCAGTGAATCGGGGACAGGGTTAGATACGCAGTATTTT
TRBV27	once	TRBJ2-7	15	TRBD1	CASSRFDRGFYEQYF	TGTGCCAGCAGTCGCTTTGACAGGGGGTTTTACGAGCAGTACTTC
TRBV18	NA	TRBJ2-7	17	NA	CASSPKGPGTLPPEQYF	TGTGCCAGCTCACCCAAGGGGCCAGGAACCCTCCCTCCCGAGCAGTACTTC
TRBV10-3	few	TRBJ2-5	13	NA	CAISAGNQETQYF	TGTGCCATCAGTGCGGGGAACCAAGAGACCCAGTACTTC
TRBV7-2	NA	TRBJ1-2	15	NA	CASSLGQGLNYGYTF	TGTGCCAGCAGCTTAGGGCAGGGCTTAAACTATGGCTACACCTTC
TRBV4-1	NA	TRBJ2-2	16	NA	CASSQDRTGGTGELFF	TGCGCCAGCAGCCAAGATAGGACCGGGGGCACCGGGGAGCTGTTTTTT
TRBV28	NA	TRBJ1-5	16	TRBD1	CASSRQGIYSNQPQHF	TGTGCCAGCAGTCGACAGGGCATTTATAGCAATCAGCCCCAGCATTTT
TRBV5-4	NA	TRBJ1-1	15	NA	CASSLLTHLNTEAFF	TGTGCCAGCAGCTTACTGACACATTTGAACACTGAAGCTTTCTTT
TRBV27	NA	TRBJ2-7	14	TRBD2	CASSLGTRGGEQYF	TGTGCCAGCAGTTTAGGTACCCGCGGGGGCGAGCAGTACTTC
TRBV5-4	once	TRBJ1-1	13	NA	CASRNHMNTEAFF	TGTGCCAGCAGAAATCACATGAACACTGAAGCTTTCTTT
TRBV27	NA	TRBJ2-7	17	TRBD2	CASSLSWVGAGVREQYF	TGTGCCAGCAGTTTATCTTGGGTTGGAGCGGGAGTCCGCGAGCAGTACTTC
TRBV19	NA	TRBJ1-4	17	NA	CASRRRGTSATNEKLFF	TGTGCCAGTAGGCGACGAGGGACTTCTGCAACTAATGAAAAACTGTTTTTT
TRBV7-6	NA	TRBJ2-7	14	TRBD2	CASSLGRGNYEQYF	TGTGCCAGCAGCTTAGGGCGGGGGAACTACGAGCAGTACTTC
TRBV6-6	NA	TRBJ2-1	12	NA	CASSYSLHEQFF	TGTGCCAGCAGTTACTCTCTCCATGAGCAGTTCTTC
TRBV7-2	once	TRBJ2-3	14	NA	CASSSGPRADTQYF	TGTGCCAGCAGTAGCGGCCCGCGGGCAGATACGCAGTATTTT
TRBV9	NA	TRBJ2-1	15	NA	CASSLLVGRLNEQFF	TGTGCCAGCAGCCTCCTCGTTGGTAGACTCAATGAGCAGTTCTTC
TRBV28	NA	TRBJ2-7	13	NA	CASSQGRAYEQYF	TGTGCCAGCTCCCAGGGAAGAGCCTACGAGCAGTACTTC
TRBV7-3	NA	TRBJ2-3	15	TRBD2	CASSEGLAATDTQYF	TGTGCCAGCAGCGAGGGACTAGCGGCCACAGATACGCAGTATTTT
TRBV27	once	TRBJ2-1	14	TRBD2	CASRGLAGDNEQFF	TGTGCCAGCAGGGGACTAGCGGGAGACAATGAGCAGTTCTTC
TRBV30	NA	TRBJ2-3	17	TRBD2	CAWSPIGSGRVGDTQYF	TGTGCCTGGAGTCCCATTGGTAGCGGGAGGGTTGGAGATACGCAGTATTTT
TRBV4-2	NA	TRBJ2-3	12	NA	CASSSSTDTQYF	TGTGCCAGCAGCTCCTCCACAGATACGCAGTATTTT
TRBV30	NA	TRBJ1-1	11	NA	CAWRAEARAFF	TGTGCCTGGAGAGCCGAAGCGAGGGCTTTCTTT
TRBV7-9	once	TRBJ1-1	15	TRBD1	CASSFDTGENTEAFF	TGTGCCAGCAGCTTTGACACAGGGGAGAACACTGAAGCTTTCTTT
TRBV7-2	few	TRBJ2-7	15	TRBD2	CASSQNRGGGNEQYF	TGTGCCAGCAGCCAGAACCGGGGGGGCGGGAACGAGCAGTACTTC
TRBV6-6	NA	TRBJ2-4	15	NA	CASRHSGDGKNIQYF	TGTGCCAGCAGACACTCAGGGGATGGCAAAAACATTCAGTACTTC
TRBV6-6	NA	TRBJ2-7	11	NA	CASRAGTEQYF	TGTGCCAGCAGAGCCGGGACAGAGCAGTACTTC
TRBV2	NA	TRBJ1-2	14	NA	CASSGVFEQDGYTF	TGTGCCAGCAGTGGGGTTTTCGAGCAGGATGGCTACACCTTC
TRBV5-1	NA	TRBJ2-7	14	NA	CASTRAGSHHEQYF	TGCGCCAGCACGAGGGCGGGATCTCACCACGAGCAGTACTTC
TRBV2	NA	TRBJ2-3	17	NA	CASSRPRVAISTDTQYF	TGTGCCAGCAGCCGACCTCGGGTAGCGATTAGCACAGATACGCAGTATTTT
TRBV27	NA	TRBJ1-2	13	NA	CASSQGQFYGYTF	TGTGCCAGCAGTCAAGGACAGTTCTATGGCTACACCTTC